Presented here are 14 T cell receptor beta chains from one specimen sequenced in a study of response to subunit inactivated influenza vaccine. TCRdb re-called the RT-PCR reads with MiXCR, one entry per CDR3 protein. The sample includes 650,000 to 800,000 distinct CDR3 sequences, approximately 15% of them seen just once. Here the sequenced sample was PBMCs from blood, taken less than 15 days before vaccination. The source is a man aged 45-65 years who received an inactivated influenza vaccine.

The chain is built from TRBV7-9 and TRBJ1-1; 8 nucleotides agree with TRBD1. Per the germline V gene, CDR1 is SEHNR and CDR2 is FQNEAQ (reference sequence). J gave up 2 bases and V 2 bases, and 7 bases lay outside the gene matches. This CDR3 is 16 amino acids long. As DNA, the CDR3 is TGTGCCAGCAGCTTAATTACAGGGGGACCAAACACTGAAGCTTTCTTT. This codes for CASSLITGGPNTEAFF. The full variable domain, rest sourced from reference TRBV7-9 and TRBJ1-1, is DTGVSQNPRHKITKRGQNVTFRCDPISEHNRLYWYRQTLGQGPEFLTYFQNEAQLEKSRLLSDRFSAERPKGSFSTLEIQRTEQGDSAMYLCASSLITGGPNTEAFFGQGTRLTVV.

The rearrangement uses TRBV12-3 or TRBV12-4 and TRBJ2-5; 12 bases are shared with TRBD2. This CDR3 contains 14 residues. Unmatched junction bases numbered 8, after V lost 6 bases and J lost 9 bases. The CDR3: CASSETSGRGSQYF. CDR3 sequence (DNA): TGTGCCAGCAGCGAGACTAGCGGGAGAGGGTCCCAGTACTTC.

This clonotype has more than one count but fewer than ten. The genes are TRBV19 and TRBJ2-1; 16 bases match TRBD2. V was pared by 1 base and J by 9 bases, with 9 bases of the junction left unmatched. The V gene's germline CDR1 is LNHDA and CDR2 SQIVND (reference sequence). The CDR3 loop spans 18 amino acids. The CDR3 bases are TGTGCCAGTAGTATAGGTGAGGGGACTAGCGGGAGGGCCCCTGAGCAGTTCTTC. This translates into CASSIGEGTSGRAPEQFF.

The chain uses TRBV29-1 and TRBJ1-2, with D possibly TRBD1 on 6 matching bases. Germline V gene data show CDR1 as SQVTM and CDR2 as ANQGSEA. The CDR3 loop spans 14 amino acids. Trimming took off 4 bases at V and 7 bases at J, with 19 bases between the two ends. The CDR3 nucleotides read TGCAGCGTTGTGACAGGTGGCTCTCTATCTGGCTACACCTTC. Translated, it gives CSVVTGGSLSGYTF.

The chain combines TRBV20-1 with TRBJ1-1; D is undetermined. CDR1 and CDR2 (germline): DFQATT, SNEGSKA (reference sequence). The CDR3 sequence is 14 residues long. Trimming removed 1 base from V and 2 bases from J, with 11 bases in between. The CDR3 here is CSARGWQRNTEAFF. CDR3 bases: TGCAGTGCTAGAGGTTGGCAGAGAAACACTGAAGCTTTCTTT.

This clonotype has at least ten counts. J is TRBJ2-3 and V is TRBV11-2, with D perhaps matching TRBD2 (6 bases). The CDR3 has 15 amino acids. V lost 1 base and J 1 base, leaving 9 bases between the germline ends. Germline values: CDR1 SGHAT, CDR2 FQNNGV. This CDR3 reads CASSLGGVRTDTQYF. The CDR3, as DNA: TGTGCCAGCAGCTTAGGGGGGGTTCGCACAGATACGCAGTATTTT.

This clonotype was found a few times. This chain uses TRBV2 with TRBJ2-3; perhaps TRBD2 as D (5 bases). CDR3 length: 15 residues. The V gene lost 3 bases and the J gene lost 1 base, with 11 bases spanning the gap. The germline gives CDR1 SNHLY, CDR2 FYNNEI. The CDR3 loop reads CASSEAGAGTDTQYF. Written as DNA, the CDR3 is TGTGCCAGCAGTGAGGCCGGAGCGGGCACAGATACGCAGTATTTT. The entire variable domain, with the rest obtained from reference TRBV2 and TRBJ2-3, is as follows: EPEVTQTPSHQVTQMGQEVILRCVPISNHLYFYWYRQILGQKVEFLVSFYNNEISEKSEIFDDQFSVERPDGSNFTLKIRSTKLEDSAMYFCASSEAGAGTDTQYFGPGTRLTVL.

This clonotype was observed many times. V gene TRBV2 combines with J gene TRBJ2-1; the match to TRBD2 covers 11 bases. After removal of 3 bases from V and 5 bases from J, the junction contained 12 bases not matched to a gene. The CDR3 loop spans 18 amino acids. Germline CDR1 and CDR2: SNHLY and FYNNEI. The CDR3 DNA sequence: TGTGCCAGCAGTGAGAGATTTGCTAGCGGGGGGTTCCACAATGAGCAGTTCTTC. Amino acids: CASSERFASGGFHNEQFF.

V gene TRBV5-1 combines with J gene TRBJ2-3; tentative D call: TRBD1 (5 bases). V was pared by 1 base and J by 2 bases, with 8 bases between. CDR3 length: 14 residues. Germline lookup yields CDR1 SGHRS and CDR2 YFSETQ. CDR3 in amino acids: CASSLKGSTDTQYF. CDR3 DNA sequence: TGCGCCAGCAGCTTGAAGGGGTCCACAGATACGCAGTATTTT.

This clonotype was detected only a few times. The V and J genes are TRBV7-8 and TRBJ2-7, with D possibly matching TRBD1 (6 bases). The length of the CDR3 is 14 residues. Per germline, CDR1 SGHVS and CDR2 FQNEAQ. Trimming shortened V by 2 bases and J by 3 bases, and 11 bases separated the two germline ends. The CDR3 DNA follows: TGTGCCAGCAGCTTAAATCTAGGGGGCTACGAGCAGTACTTC. Amino acid sequence: CASSLNLGGYEQYF.

This clonotype was seen a few times. This rearrangement joins TRBV5-1 to TRBJ1-5; 7 nucleotides match TRBD1. With V trimmed by 7 bases and J by 0 bases, 7 bases remained unmatched. Germline loops: CDR1 SGHRS, CDR2 YFSETQ. The CDR3 sequence is 15 residues long. CDR3 sequence: CASAPGQSSNQPQHF. Written as DNA, the CDR3 is TGCGCCAGCGCTCCGGGACAGAGTAGCAATCAGCCCCAGCATTTT.

The chain is built from TRBV27 and TRBJ2-6; 10 positions agree with TRBD1. V was pared by 4 bases and J by 3 bases, with 6 bases of the junction left unmatched. The CDR3 covers 17 residues. CDR1 is MNHEY and CDR2 is SMNVEV in the germline V gene (reference sequence). CDR3 in amino acids: CASSSGQGRSGANVLTF. Written as DNA, the CDR3 is TGTGCCAGCAGTTCGGGACAGGGGAGGAGTGGGGCCAACGTCCTGACTTTC.

This clonotype was observed at least ten times. One end of the junction does not line up with germline, which may come from a read error. The V gene is TRBV5-1, the J gene TRBJ2-7; 7 nucleotides align to TRBD1. The CDR3 is made up of 14 amino acids. Germline CDR1 and CDR2: SGHRS and YFSETQ. The CDR3 bases are TGTGCCAGCAGCTTGGCAGGACAGGACTACGAGCAGTACTTC. Its translation is CASSLAGQDYEQYF.

Only a few counts were recorded for this clonotype. Its ends do not fully match the called genes, so a read error is possible. The chain combines TRBV2 with TRBJ2-7, with D possibly being TRBD2 (5 bases). This CDR3 contains 13 residues. Germline V gives CDR1 SNHLY, CDR2 FYNNEI. CDR3 sequence reads: CASTEGSDYEQYF. CDR3 sequence (DNA): TGTGCCAGCACTGAAGGTAGCGACTACGAGCAGTACTTC.